Listed below are T cell receptor beta chains from one sample, sequenced in a study of response to subunit inactivated influenza vaccine. Each CDR3 protein is one row after TCRdb ran MiXCR on the RT-PCR reads. Among about 780,000 distinct CDR3 sequences listed, less than 20% were seen once. The source material was PBMCs from blood, sampled roughly 5 days after vaccination. These receptor sequences come from a man in his fifties who received an inactivated influenza vaccine. CDR3s include the opening cysteine and the closing phenylalanine or tryptophan. D genes are given only for firm matches. Not every row has a clone size; where given, it reads once, few, many or a size class.

clone_size d_call j_call v_call cdr3_nt cdr3_aa
many NA TRBJ2-3 TRBV5-1 TGCGCCAGCAGCTTGCAACCCGCAGGCACGCAGTATTTT CASSLQPAGTQYF
many TRBD1 TRBJ2-7 TRBV25-1 TGTGCCAGCAGCTTGGGACAGGGGAACGAGCAGTACTTC CASSLGQGNEQYF
few NA TRBJ2-7 TRBV7-2 TGTGCCAGCAGCTTAGGTCAAGGAGGCGACGAGCAGTACTTC CASSLGQGGDEQYF
NA TRBD2 TRBJ2-1 TRBV10-1 TGCGCCAGCAGTGAGTCTCGCGGGGGGGCTGGTGAGCAGTTCTTC CASSESRGGAGEQFF
few TRBD2 TRBJ2-5 TRBV3-1 TGTGCCAGCAGCCTCATGGGGTGGACTAGAAGTGAGACCCAGTACTTC CASSLMGWTRSETQYF
few TRBD2 TRBJ2-3 TRBV28 TGTGCCAGCAGTTGGGGGGGAAGGGAAGATACGCAGTATTTT CASSWGGREDTQYF
NA TRBD2 TRBJ2-3 TRBV7-2 TGTGCCAGCAGCTTAGTCAGCGGGAGGGAGGGTACGCAGTATTTT CASSLVSGREGTQYF
NA TRBD1 TRBJ1-5 TRBV12-3/TRBV12-4 TGTGCCAGCAGTTATACAGGGGGCAATCAGCCCCAGCATTTT CASSYTGGNQPQHF
few NA TRBJ2-1 TRBV20-1 TGCAGTGAGAATCCCCGCGGGGGCCTAGGAAATGAGCAGTTCTTC CSENPRGGLGNEQFF
few NA TRBJ2-5 TRBV12-3/TRBV12-4 TGTGCCAGCAGTTTAAAGGTCGGGGAGACCCAGTACTTC CASSLKVGETQYF
NA NA TRBJ2-1 TRBV5-6 TGTGCCAGCAGTTTGATGACCAACCGCAATGAGCAGTTCTTC CASSLMTNRNEQFF
once NA TRBJ2-7 TRBV5-1 TGCGCCAGCACTCCCTCGAAGTTACCGAACTTATCCTACGAGCAGTACTTC CASTPSKLPNLSYEQYF
NA TRBD1 TRBJ2-1 TRBV7-6 TGTGCCAGCAGCCATCGGGACAGGGGAGTGAGCTCCTACAATGAGCAGTTCTTC CASSHRDRGVSSYNEQFF
NA NA TRBJ2-2 TRBV12-3/TRBV12-4 TGTGCCAGCAGTTTGTTAACGGGAGTCGCCGGGGAGCTGTTTTTT CASSLLTGVAGELFF
many NA TRBJ2-1 TRBV7-2 TGTGCCAGCAGCCCGTTAAGGTTGAATGAGCAGTTCTTC CASSPLRLNEQFF
few TRBD1 TRBJ2-3 TRBV15 TGTGCCACCAGCATTCAGGGGGGCACAGATACGCAGTATTTT CATSIQGGTDTQYF
many NA TRBJ2-5 TRBV20-1 TGCAGCACTGACCAAGAGGGGGTCTCAGAGACCCAGTACTTC CSTDQEGVSETQYF
NA TRBD1 TRBJ2-2 TRBV7-9 TGTGCCAGCATCAACAGGGGGAACACCGGGGAGCTGTTTTTT CASINRGNTGELFF
many TRBD1 TRBJ1-1 TRBV29-1 TGCAGCGTCACGGACAGGTCAAACACTGAAGCTTTCTTT CSVTDRSNTEAFF
few NA TRBJ1-2 TRBV4-2 TGTGCCAGCAGCCAAGCGGGGGCAGGGTATGGCTACACCTTC CASSQAGAGYGYTF
many NA TRBJ1-2 TRBV5-5 TGTGCCAGCAGCTTGTCAGGGGAAGACTATGGCTACACCTTC CASSLSGEDYGYTF
NA NA TRBJ2-1 TRBV4-3 TGCGCCAGCAGCCAAGATTGGTCTAGGGGGTACAATGAGCAGGTCTTC CASSQDWSRGYNEQVF
NA TRBD1 TRBJ2-7 TRBV13 TGTGCCAGCAGCTCCCGGGACAGGCAGAGCTCCTACGAGCAGTACTTC CASSSRDRQSSYEQYF
many NA TRBJ1-2 TRBV20-1 TGCAGTGCTAGTCAGGGTCTGGGTGGCTACACCTTC CSASQGLGGYTF
NA TRBD1 TRBJ2-5 TRBV5-1 TGCGCCAGCAGCATAGGGACAGGGGGCACGGAGACCCAGTACTTC CASSIGTGGTETQYF
NA NA TRBJ1-4 TRBV20-1 TGCAGTGCTAGAAGTCTGACAACTAATGAAAAACTGTTTTTT CSARSLTTNEKLFF
NA TRBD2 TRBJ2-5 TRBV12-3/TRBV12-4 TGTGCCAGCAGTTTTAGCGGGGGATCAGAGACCCAGTACTTC CASSFSGGSETQYF
many NA TRBJ2-1 TRBV5-1 TGCGCCAGCAGCTTGGCCGGTGAAGTCTTCAATGAGCAGTTCTTC CASSLAGEVFNEQFF
NA NA TRBJ2-2 TRBV27 TGTGCCAGCAGTCCAGAGTACACCGGGGAGCTGTTTTTT CASSPEYTGELFF
NA NA TRBJ2-3 TRBV6-5 TGTGCCAGCAGTTACTCTACGGCGACAGATACGCAGTATTTT CASSYSTATDTQYF
few NA TRBJ2-3 TRBV5-6 TGTGCCAGCAGCTTTTCCAGCGCGGGCGATACGCAGTATTTT CASSFSSAGDTQYF
few NA TRBJ1-1 TRBV27 TGTGCCAGCAGTTCACCCCTCGGGGATCGGACTGAAGCTTTCTTT CASSSPLGDRTEAFF
NA NA TRBJ2-1 TRBV7-2 TGTGCCAGCAGCTCGGACAAGGGGGGCTACAATGAGCAGTTCTTC CASSSDKGGYNEQFF
NA TRBD1 TRBJ1-5 TRBV30 TGTGCCTGGACCGGGACAGGGGGCAATCAGCCCCAGCATTTT CAWTGTGGNQPQHF
few NA TRBJ1-3 TRBV20-1 TGCAGTGCCCGCCCACTCACTGGAAACACCATATATTTT CSARPLTGNTIYF
NA NA TRBJ1-1 TRBV4-1 TGCGCCAGCAGCCAAGAGGGGCGGGCAGGACTAGGGATGAACACTGAAGCTTTCTTT CASSQEGRAGLGMNTEAFF
NA NA TRBJ1-1 TRBV6-1 TGTGCCAGCCGGGTGCGGGTCCCGATGAACACTGAAGCTTTCTTT CASRVRVPMNTEAFF
NA NA TRBJ2-1 TRBV6-6 TGTGCCAGCGTCGGCGGCCACAATGAGCAGTTCTTC CASVGGHNEQFF
once TRBD1 TRBJ2-3 TRBV9 TGTGCCAGCAGCGTAGCCGGGACAGGGGGACTAGATACGCAGTATTTT CASSVAGTGGLDTQYF
NA NA TRBJ2-1 TRBV11-2 TGTGCCAGCAGCTTAGGCCAGGGGGGGCATAATGAGCAGTTCTTC CASSLGQGGHNEQFF
NA TRBD2 TRBJ2-7 TRBV6-1 TGTGCCAGCACCAGGACTAGCGGGAGTTCTGGGACCTACGAGCAGTACTTC CASTRTSGSSGTYEQYF
few NA TRBJ1-4 TRBV12-3/TRBV12-4 TGTGCCAGCAGTCGCTGGGCCGGGGGCGATCGGGAAAAACTGTTTTTT CASSRWAGGDREKLFF
few NA TRBJ2-3 TRBV6-5 TGTGCCAGCAGTTACTCGATTATTGGGGGAGGAACAGATACGCAGTATTTT CASSYSIIGGGTDTQYF
few NA TRBJ2-1 TRBV28 TGTGCCAGCAGTTTGCCCAGCGTGGGGCACAATGAGCAGTTCTTC CASSLPSVGHNEQFF
few TRBD1 TRBJ2-3 TRBV6-8 TGTGCCAGCAGCCCACCCGCGGACAGGGGGCGAAGAGATACGCAGTATTTT CASSPPADRGRRDTQYF
NA TRBD2 TRBJ2-7 TRBV6-5 TGTGCCAGCAGTTACGGTCGTACTAGCGGCTACGAGCAGTACTTC CASSYGRTSGYEQYF
few NA TRBJ2-5 TRBV9 TGTGCCAGCAGCGTAGGACAGTCAGGAGAGACCCAGTACTTC CASSVGQSGETQYF
NA TRBD2 TRBJ2-5 TRBV12-3/TRBV12-4 TGTGCCAGCAGTGACGAGCGGGGGCAAGAGACCCAGTACTTC CASSDERGQETQYF
NA NA TRBJ1-1 TRBV10-3 TGTGCCGTGAGACAGGCCCCCTCTAGCCACACTGAAGCTTTCTTT CAVRQAPSSHTEAFF
few NA TRBJ1-2 TRBV7-9 TGTGCCAGCTGGGGGAACTATGGCTACACCTTC CASWGNYGYTF
few TRBD1 TRBJ2-1 TRBV12-3/TRBV12-4 TGTGCCAGCAGTTTAAACAGGGGAGCCTACAATGAGCAGTTCTTC CASSLNRGAYNEQFF
once NA TRBJ1-6 TRBV3-1 TGTGCCAGCAGCCAAGCTGGGGACAATTCACCCCTCCACTTT CASSQAGDNSPLHF
NA NA TRBJ1-5 TRBV4-3 TGCGCCAGCAGCCAAGAAGCGCAGGGGCGGAATCACCCCCAGCATTTT CASSQEAQGRNHPQHF
NA NA TRBJ1-6 TRBV5-1 TGCGCCAGCAGCTTGGAGGTCGGAAACTCGGGTTCACCCCTCCACTTT CASSLEVGNSGSPLHF